This T cell receptor (beta chain) was captured by sequencing in a study of breast tumors, draining lymph nodes, adjacent tissues. Samples came from axillary lymph nodes draining the breast cancer. This CDR3 spans 14 amino acids. Germline loops: CDR1 SEHNR, CDR2 FQNEAQ (reference sequence). The V and J ends lost 8 bases and 0 bases respectively, with 13 bases between them. MiXCR, applied by TCRdb to the multiplex PCR reads, yields one record per CDR3 protein. The table includes 160,000 or so distinct CDR3 sequences, approximately 33% detected once. Study-wide results and limits: Luminal-like breast cancer showed significantly higher tumor–nontumor repertoire similarity than basal-like. Data only fit, rather than demonstrated, lymph node origin of most tumor T cells.

This clonotype occurred many times. The target antigen is unknown. A much larger clone differs by one base, so this may be a read error. Here the CDR3 omits its conserved ending phenylalanine or tryptophan, so a read error is the likely source. The sequencing sample was made of axillary lymph node tissue. The TCR originated in a female donor with breast cancer. Some clones in this sample may be carry-over from other donors' samples. The chain combines TRBV7-9 with TRBJ2-5, with D possibly being TRBD2 (5 bases). CDR3 residues: CASGEGLYQETQYL. In DNA, the CDR3 is TGTGCCAGCGGGGAAGGACTGTACCAAGAGACCCAGTACCTC.